Given below is one T cell receptor beta chain in context. Its specificity is unknown. CDR3 length: 16 residues. With 6 bases clipped from V and 0 bases from J, the junction kept 8 bases outside the gene matches. Germline CDR1 and CDR2: MDHEN and SYDVKM. Assay: immunoSEQ multiplex PCR; the TCRdb copy retains only in-frame clones and omits some. The sample yields 10,000 or so clones, approximately 88% seen once. Time point described: cycle 4 day 1 (C4D1), after less than 7 weeks of nivolumab. Following autologous stem cell transplantation, relapse occurred in every patient, and exposure to brentuximab vedotin varied. Magnetic depletion of unwanted cells isolated CD4+ T cells from thawed PBMCs. This specimen belongs to a study of PD-1 blockade in classical Hodgkin lymphoma. Study-wide results and caveats: Patients newly diagnosed and complete responders had comparable baseline diversity.

The chain employs TRBV28 and TRBJ2-7, with TRBD2 identical over 10 bases. The specimen was CD4+ T cells from blood, collected before the fourth cycle of nivolumab. This TCR derives from a human donor with classical Hodgkin lymphoma. The CDR3 protein is CASSHGLAGGSYEQYF. The DNA for the CDR3 is TGTGCCAGCAGCCATGGGTTAGCGGGGGGCTCCTACGAGCAGTACTTC.